These 28 T cell receptor beta chains were sequenced from one sample in a study of T cells in Graves' hyperthyroidism and ophthalmopathy. TCR beta CDR3 sequences were amplified from RNA transcripts. First-round RT-PCR of the TCR CDR3 relied on the HTBI primer set. In TCRdb, the multiplex PCR reads were re-called with MiXCR into one record per CDR3 protein. The sample has hundreds of thousands of distinct CDR3 sequences; more than 30% are singletons. Sequenced material: blood. The receptors originated from a man aged 18 to 29 with Graves' hyperthyroidism.

V usage is TRBV29-1 and J usage is TRBJ2-5; D is undetermined. CDR3 length: 14 residues. Trimming removed 5 bases from V and 3 bases from J, with 16 bases in between. CDR1 and CDR2 from the germline V gene are SQVTM and ANQGSEA. The CDR3 nucleotides are TGCAGCGTTCTAGGGTTGCCGGCCAAAGAGACCCAGTACTTC. Its translation: CSVLGLPAKETQYF.

This clonotype was counted only a few times. The gene calls are TRBV7-3 and TRBJ1-1; weak D call: TRBD1 (6 bases). The V and J ends lost 5 bases and 4 bases respectively, with 20 bases between them. Germline V gene sequence: CDR1 SGHTA, CDR2 FQGTGA. This CDR3 is 16 amino acids long. The CDR3 DNA reads as TGTGCCAGCAGCAACGCCCGGGGGGGGCTCGGCACTGAAGCTTTCTTT. Residues: CASSNARGGLGTEAFF.

The CDR3 bases are TGTGCCAGCAGTTACTCCCAAGGGGGCAATTCACCCCTCCACTTT. This encodes CASSYSQGGNSPLHF. The rearrangement uses TRBV6-5 and TRBJ1-6; TRBD1 matches 7 bases. Unmatched junction bases numbered 3, after V lost 0 bases and J lost 7 bases. Germline CDR1 MNHEY, CDR2 SVGAGI. CDR3 length equals 15 residues.

CDR3 region: CASSLWGGMDTEAFF. The DNA for the CDR3 is TGCGCCAGCAGCTTGTGGGGGGGTATGGACACTGAAGCTTTCTTT. This chain links TRBV5-1 with TRBJ1-1; D perhaps matches TRBD1 (5 bases). Germline CDR1 and CDR2: SGHRS and YFSETQ. V lost 1 base and J lost 3, with 13 bases in between. This CDR3 has 15 amino acids.

There are many counts of this clonotype. The chain is built from TRBV24-1 and TRBJ2-5; TRBD1 is a possible D gene (6 bases). The CDR3 runs to 13 residues. Trimming left V 5 bases short and J 1 base short, with 7 bases between. Germline V CDR1 and CDR2: KGHDR, SFDVKD. CDR3 in amino acids: CATSAGAQETQYF. In nucleotides, the CDR3 is TGTGCCACCAGTGCAGGGGCCCAAGAGACCCAGTACTTC.

The gene calls are TRBV7-8 and TRBJ2-5; TRBD1 matches at 7 bases. The CDR3 runs to 15 residues. Unmatched junction bases numbered 10, after V lost 5 bases and J lost 4 bases. Germline V gene data show CDR1 as SGHVS and CDR2 as FQNEAQ. CDR3 sequence (DNA): TGTGCCAGCAGCCCTCAACAGGGGCGCGGAGAGACCCAGTACTTC. It encodes CASSPQQGRGETQYF.

The CDR3 is CSAQRAGGSTGGGAFF. The CDR3 nucleotides are TGCAGCGCCCAACGGGCGGGGGGGTCCACCGGGGGTGGGGCTTTCTTT. This sequence joins TRBV29-1 and TRBJ1-1; tentatively, D is TRBD1 (5 bases). Germline V gene lookup returns CDR1 SQVTM and CDR2 ANQGSEA. The V and J ends lost 7 bases and 11 bases respectively, with 32 bases between them. The CDR3 length is 16 residues.

The chain combines TRBV20-1 with TRBJ1-1; no firm D call. The CDR3 length is 14 residues. V was clipped by 6 bases and J by 1 base, with 15 bases between them. CDR1 is DFQATT, CDR2 SNEGSKA, per germline (reference sequence). The CDR3: CSATRGAPNTEAFF. Here the CDR3 DNA reads TGCAGTGCCACCCGGGGTGCCCCGAACACTGAAGCTTTCTTT.

At least ten counts were recorded for this clonotype. The rearrangement joins TRBV2 to TRBJ1-2; 10 bases match TRBD1. This CDR3 contains 14 residues. The V segment lost 4 bases and the J segment 10 bases; nucleotides outside the gene matches: 9. Per the germline V gene, CDR1 is SNHLY and CDR2 is FYNNEI. The CDR3: CASSAIDRGLDYTF. For the CDR3, the DNA is TGTGCCAGCAGTGCCATAGACAGGGGGCTTGACTACACCTTC.

Many counts were recorded for this clonotype. This rearrangement joins TRBV19 to TRBJ1-1, with D possibly matching TRBD1 (5 bases). V was shortened by 7 bases and J by 1 base, with 10 bases between the two germline ends. This CDR3 is built from 13 residues. Germline V gene data show CDR1 as LNHDA and CDR2 as SQIVND (reference sequence). CDR3 sequence: CASTTGPNTEAFF. The DNA of the CDR3 is TGTGCCAGTACCACAGGTCCGAACACTGAAGCTTTCTTT. Filled out from reference TRBV19 and TRBJ1-1, the complete variable domain reads DGGITQSPKYLFRKEGQNVTLSCEQNLNHDAMYWYRQDPGQGLRLIYYSQIVNDFQKGDIAEGYSVSREKKESFPLTVTSAQKNPTAFYLCASTTGPNTEAFFGQGTRLTVV.

This clonotype showed up many times. The chain recombines TRBV5-1 with TRBJ2-5, with TRBD2 matching 8 bases. CDR3 length equals 13 residues. Germline V gene data show CDR1 as SGHRS and CDR2 as YFSETQ. V dropped 8 bases and J dropped 5; count of bases not matched to a gene: 8. In DNA form, the CDR3 reads TGCGCCAGTAGCGGGGCCGGGATGGAGACCCAGTACTTC. Translating gives CASSGAGMETQYF. Full variable domain (rest looked up from reference TRBV5-1 and TRBJ2-5): KAGVTQTPRYLIKTRGQQVTLSCSPISGHRSVSWYQQTPGQGLQFLFEYFSETQRNKGNFPGRFSGRQFSNSRSEMNVSTLELGDSALYLCASSGAGMETQYFGPGTRLLVL.

This clonotype was detected many times. The J gene is TRBJ2-5, the V gene TRBV5-1; D is uncertain. The CDR3 is made up of 13 amino acids. Germline V CDR1 and CDR2: SGHRS, YFSETQ. The V end was cut by 1 base, the J end by 5 bases, with 9 bases between. The CDR3 DNA follows: TGCGCCAGCAGCTTGTCGACCCGGGAGACCCAGTACTTC. This codes for CASSLSTRETQYF.

Regarding this clonotype: An end of the junction does not agree with germline; a read error may underlie this. The chain uses TRBV10-3 and TRBJ2-6, with D possibly TRBD2 on 6 matching bases. Germline V CDR1 and CDR2: ENHRY, SYGVKD. This CDR3 has 17 residues. The CDR3 DNA reads as TGTGCCATCAGTGAACGGGCAGGACTATCTGGGGCCAACGCCCTGACTTTC. This codes for CAISERAGLSGANALTF.

V and J are TRBV12-3 or TRBV12-4 and TRBJ1-5; 8 bases map to TRBD1. This CDR3 contains 16 residues. Germline trimming cut 2 bases from V and 2 bases from J; bases unmatched to any gene: 5. CDR3 coding DNA: TGTGCCAGCAGTTTATCCTCGGACAGGGGCAATCAGCCCCAGCATTTT. It codes for CASSLSSDRGNQPQHF.

This clonotype was detected a few times. The gene calls are TRBV20-1 and TRBJ2-5, with D maybe TRBD2 (6 bases). CDR1 DFQATT and CDR2 SNEGSKA come from the germline V gene (reference sequence). Trimming pared 3 bases from V and 1 base from J, leaving 12 bases between. The length of the CDR3 is 14 residues. For the CDR3, the DNA is TGCAGTGCTAGCGTTCGGGACTTCCAAGAGACCCAGTACTTC. It is translated as CSASVRDFQETQYF.

This clonotype was recorded at least ten times. The gene calls are TRBV2 and TRBJ1-1; D possibly corresponds to TRBD1 (5 bases). Germline CDR1 reads SNHLY; CDR2 reads FYNNEI. The CDR3 is 13 residues long. V was pared by 7 bases and J by 4 bases, with 13 bases between. For the CDR3, the DNA is TGTGCCAGCATCGGAGGGGCGGGCACTGAAGCTTTCTTT. Its translation is CASIGGAGTEAFF.

V gene TRBV7-3 combines with J gene TRBJ2-2; 7 nucleotides line up with TRBD2. With V trimmed by 0 bases and J by 4 bases, 8 bases remained unmatched. Germline loops: CDR1 SGHTA, CDR2 FQGTGA. The CDR3 spans 17 residues. The CDR3 loop reads CASSLTSGGGATGELFF. CDR3 in DNA: TGTGCCAGCAGCTTAACATCTGGGGGAGGGGCCACCGGGGAGCTGTTTTTT.

J is TRBJ1-1 and V is TRBV5-1; TRBD1 aligns across 7 bases. The V and J ends lost 2 bases and 6 bases, in that order; junction bases with no gene match: 4. The CDR3 is 13 residues long. Germline V lookup: CDR1 SGHRS, CDR2 YFSETQ. The CDR3 DNA sequence: TGCGCCAGCAGCTTCAAAACAGGGGCTGAAGCTTTCTTT. Protein product: CASSFKTGAEAFF.

The chain uses TRBV20-1 and TRBJ1-1; TRBD1 matches 9 bases. CDR3 size: 15 residues. CDR1 is DFQATT and CDR2 is SNEGSKA in the germline V gene (reference sequence). The trim removed 2 bases at V and 0 bases at J, leaving 4 bases unmatched. The CDR3 spells CSARWGQGVNTEAFF. The CDR3 nucleotides are TGCAGTGCTAGATGGGGACAGGGTGTGAACACTGAAGCTTTCTTT.

This clonotype has ten or more counts. This rearrangement joins TRBV7-2 to TRBJ2-2; 10 bases align to TRBD1. CDR3 length: 15 residues. Losses at the gene ends were 5 bases for V and 5 bases for J; bases not matched to a gene: 5. Germline CDR1 SGHTA, CDR2 FQGNSA. The DNA for the CDR3 is TGTGCCAGCAGCACCGGGACAGGGGTTACCGGGGAGCTGTTTTTT. Protein: CASSTGTGVTGELFF.

The chain uses TRBV29-1 and TRBJ2-3, with 8 bases that match TRBD2. V shed 7 bases and J 1 base; nucleotides not matched to a gene: 4. The germline CDR1 and CDR2 sequences are SQVTM and ANQGSEA. The CDR3 is 13 amino acids. CDR3 in DNA: TGCAGCGCAAGCGGGGGAGGCACAGATACGCAGTATTTT. This sequence encodes CSASGGGTDTQYF.

This chain uses TRBV15 with TRBJ2-2; D not certain. This CDR3 has 13 amino acids. Germline CDR1 LNHNV, CDR2 YYDKDF (reference sequence). V was trimmed by 0 bases and J by 7 bases, leaving 6 bases between them. CDR3 protein: CATSRDSYGELFF. The CDR3, as DNA: TGTGCCACCAGCAGAGACTCCTACGGGGAGCTGTTTTTT.

The chain links TRBV12-3 or TRBV12-4 to TRBJ1-4, with D unresolved. The CDR3 runs to 11 residues. Deletions cut 8 bases from V and 8 bases from J, with 9 bases between. As DNA, the CDR3 is TGTGCCAGCCTTGACTTCGAAAAACTGTTTTTT. It is translated as CASLDFEKLFF.

Regarding this clonotype: The CDR3 carries no conserved terminal phenylalanine or tryptophan, so it likely arises from a read error. This rearrangement joins TRBV20-1 to TRBJ2-5, with D unclear. Germline values: CDR1 DFQATT, CDR2 SNEGSKA (reference sequence). Trimming shortened V by 0 bases and J by 1 base, and 3 bases separated the two germline ends. This CDR3 region has 12 residues. The CDR3 DNA follows: TGCAGTGCTAGAGAGGGCCAAGAGACCCAGTACCTC. Its translation: CSAREGQETQYL.

At least ten counts were recorded for this clonotype. The genes are TRBV7-2 and TRBJ2-7; D uncertain. Germline CDR1 reads SGHTA; CDR2 reads FQGNSA. Between the trimmed V and J ends, which lost 1 base and 2 bases, there was a span of 9 bases. The CDR3 loop spans 14 amino acids. CDR3 DNA sequence: TGTGCCAGCAGCTTAGGTGGGCGGACCTACGAGCAGTACTTC. This translates into CASSLGGRTYEQYF.

This clonotype was seen a single time. The rearrangement joins TRBV25-1 to TRBJ1-1, with TRBD1 as a possible D gene (5 bases). Trimming took off 8 bases at V and 5 bases at J, with 18 bases between the two ends. This CDR3 has 14 amino acids. Germline loops: CDR1 MGHDK, CDR2 SYGVNS. The CDR3 nucleotides read TGTGCCAGCGTTAATAGCCAGGGATGGACTGAAGCTTTCTTT. Translated: CASVNSQGWTEAFF.

This clonotype came up a few times. Compared with germline, one end of the junction differs, possibly owing to a read error. The chain has TRBV7-9 and TRBJ1-2, with a possible D match to TRBD1 (5 bases). The germline V gene has CDR1 SEHNR and CDR2 FQNEAQ (reference sequence). The CDR3 runs 13 residues. The DNA for the CDR3 is TGCGCCAGCAGCTTGGATCAGGGCTATGGCTACACCTTC. It encodes CASSLDQGYGYTF.

The rearrangement joins TRBV2 to TRBJ1-6; a weak D match, TRBD1 (5 bases). The germline V gene has CDR1 SNHLY and CDR2 FYNNEI. This CDR3 has 14 residues. Trimming removed 3 bases at V and 8 bases at J, with 11 bases between. CDR3 DNA sequence: TGTGCCAGCAGTGAGGAGGGGCCGGATTCACCCCTCCACTTT. This encodes CASSEEGPDSPLHF.